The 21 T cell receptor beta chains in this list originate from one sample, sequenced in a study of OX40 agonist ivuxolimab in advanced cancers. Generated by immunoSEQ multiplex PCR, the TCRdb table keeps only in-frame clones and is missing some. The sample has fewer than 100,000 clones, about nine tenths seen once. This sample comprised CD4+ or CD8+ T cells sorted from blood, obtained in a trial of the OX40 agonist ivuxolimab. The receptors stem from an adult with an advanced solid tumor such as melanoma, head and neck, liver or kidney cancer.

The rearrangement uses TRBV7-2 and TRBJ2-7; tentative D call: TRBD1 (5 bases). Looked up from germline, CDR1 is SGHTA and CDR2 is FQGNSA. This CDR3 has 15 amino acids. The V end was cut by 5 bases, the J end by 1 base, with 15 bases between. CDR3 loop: CASSRTHGASYEQYF. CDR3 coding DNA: TGTGCCAGCAGCCGGACCCATGGGGCGTCCTACGAGCAGTACTTC.

The CDR3 DNA is TGTGCCAGCAGCCGTAATTTAGCAGGACGGGGCGGGGAGCTGTTTTTT. Translation gives CASSRNLAGRGGELFF. The V call is TRBV14, the J call TRBJ2-2, with D perhaps matching TRBD2 (5 bases). The CDR3 extends over 16 amino acids. The germline gives CDR1 SGHDN, CDR2 FVKESK. V lost 4 bases and J lost 7, with 19 bases in between.

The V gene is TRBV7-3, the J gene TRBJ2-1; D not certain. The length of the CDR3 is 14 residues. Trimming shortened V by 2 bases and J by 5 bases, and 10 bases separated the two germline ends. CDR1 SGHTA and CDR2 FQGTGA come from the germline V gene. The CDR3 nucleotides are TGTGCCAGCAGCTTATCAGGCAGAAACAATGAGCAGTTCTTC. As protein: CASSLSGRNNEQFF.

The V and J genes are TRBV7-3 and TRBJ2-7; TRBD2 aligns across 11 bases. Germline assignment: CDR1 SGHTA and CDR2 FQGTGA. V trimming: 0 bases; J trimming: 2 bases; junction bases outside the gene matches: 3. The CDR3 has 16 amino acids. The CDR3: CASSLTPGLAAYEQYF. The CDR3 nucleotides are TGTGCCAGCAGCTTAACCCCGGGACTAGCGGCCTACGAGCAGTACTTC.

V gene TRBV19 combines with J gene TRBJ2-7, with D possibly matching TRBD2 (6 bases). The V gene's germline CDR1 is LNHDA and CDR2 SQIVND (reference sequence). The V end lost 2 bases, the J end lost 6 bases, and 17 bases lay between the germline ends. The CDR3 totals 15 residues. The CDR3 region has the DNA TGTGCCAGTAGTATAAAGGGGTACGGAGGGAGCGAGCAGTACTTC. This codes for CASSIKGYGGSEQYF.

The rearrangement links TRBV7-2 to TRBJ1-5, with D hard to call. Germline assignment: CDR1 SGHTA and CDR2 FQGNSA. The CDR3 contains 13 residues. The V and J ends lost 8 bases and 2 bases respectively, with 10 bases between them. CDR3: CASGREGNQPQHF. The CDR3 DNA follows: TGTGCCAGCGGCCGGGAAGGCAATCAGCCCCAGCATTTT.

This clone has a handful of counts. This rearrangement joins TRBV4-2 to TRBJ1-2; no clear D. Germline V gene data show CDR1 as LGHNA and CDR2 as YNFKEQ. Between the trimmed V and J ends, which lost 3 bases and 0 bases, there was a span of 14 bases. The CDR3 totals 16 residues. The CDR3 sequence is CASSQALWRPNYGYTF. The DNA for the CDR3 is TGTGCCAGCAGCCAGGCACTCTGGAGACCTAACTATGGCTACACCTTC.

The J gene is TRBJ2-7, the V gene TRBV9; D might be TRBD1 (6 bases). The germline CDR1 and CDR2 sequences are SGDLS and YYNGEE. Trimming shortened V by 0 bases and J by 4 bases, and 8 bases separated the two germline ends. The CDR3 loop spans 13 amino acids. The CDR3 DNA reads TGTGCCAGCAGCGTAGGGGGGCGGTACGAGCAGTACTTC. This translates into CASSVGGRYEQYF. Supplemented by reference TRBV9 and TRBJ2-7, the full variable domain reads DSGVTQTPKHLITATGQRVTLRCSPRSGDLSVYWYQQSLDQGLQFLIQYYNGEERAKGNILERFSAQQFPDLHSELNLSSLELGDSALYFCASSVGGRYEQYFGPGTRLTVT.

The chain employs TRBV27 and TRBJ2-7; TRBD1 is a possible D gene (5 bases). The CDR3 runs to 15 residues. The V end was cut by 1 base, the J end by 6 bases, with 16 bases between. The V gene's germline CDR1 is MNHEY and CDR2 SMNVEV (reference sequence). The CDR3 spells CASSLFSGIEGEQYF. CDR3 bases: TGTGCCAGCAGTTTATTCTCAGGGATTGAAGGCGAGCAGTACTTC.

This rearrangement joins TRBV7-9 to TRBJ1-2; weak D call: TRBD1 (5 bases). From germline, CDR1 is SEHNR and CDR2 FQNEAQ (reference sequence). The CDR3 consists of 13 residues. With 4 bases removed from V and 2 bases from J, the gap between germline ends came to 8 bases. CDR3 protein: CASSSWDNYGYTF. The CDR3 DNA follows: TGTGCCAGCAGCTCCTGGGACAACTATGGCTACACCTTC.

In DNA form, the CDR3 reads TGTGCCAGCAGTTTGGCTAGCGGGGATTACAATGAGCAGTTCTTC. Translation gives CASSLASGDYNEQFF. The chain joins TRBV28 to TRBJ2-1; 9 positions match TRBD2. Trimming took 3 bases from V and 4 from J; bases not matched to a gene: 4. CDR1 is MDHEN and CDR2 is SYDVKM in the germline V gene. The CDR3 totals 15 residues.

CDR3 in DNA: TGCGCCAGCAGCGCCACTAGCGGGAGTAAGACCCAGTACTTC. Translated: CASSATSGSKTQYF. The V call is TRBV5-1, the J call TRBJ2-5; 11 nucleotides align to TRBD2. The CDR3 totals 14 residues. Germline lookup yields CDR1 SGHRS and CDR2 YFSETQ. With 4 bases clipped from V and 6 bases from J, the junction kept 5 bases outside the gene matches. Full variable domain (outside the CDR3, taken from reference TRBV5-1 and TRBJ2-5): KAGVTQTPRYLIKTRGQQVTLSCSPISGHRSVSWYQQTPGQGLQFLFEYFSETQRNKGNFPGRFSGRQFSNSRSEMNVSTLELGDSALYLCASSATSGSKTQYFGPGTRLLVL.

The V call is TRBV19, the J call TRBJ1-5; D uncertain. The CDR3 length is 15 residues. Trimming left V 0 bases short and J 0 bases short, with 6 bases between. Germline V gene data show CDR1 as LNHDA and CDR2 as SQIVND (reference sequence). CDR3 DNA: TGTGCCAGTAGTATAGAACGGAATAGCAATCAGCCCCAGCATTTT. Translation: CASSIERNSNQPQHF.

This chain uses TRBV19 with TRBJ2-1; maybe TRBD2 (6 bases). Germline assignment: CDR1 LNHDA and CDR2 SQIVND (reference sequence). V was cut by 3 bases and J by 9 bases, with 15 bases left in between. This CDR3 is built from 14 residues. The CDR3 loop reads CASSIGGKYGEQFF. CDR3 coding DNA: TGTGCCAGTAGTATTGGCGGGAAGTACGGTGAGCAGTTCTTC.

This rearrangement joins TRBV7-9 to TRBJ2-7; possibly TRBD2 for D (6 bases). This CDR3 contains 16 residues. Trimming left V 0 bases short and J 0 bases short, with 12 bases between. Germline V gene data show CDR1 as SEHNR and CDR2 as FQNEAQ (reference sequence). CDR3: CASSLALGGSSYEQYF. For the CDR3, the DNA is TGTGCCAGCAGCTTAGCGCTGGGGGGAAGCTCCTACGAGCAGTACTTC.

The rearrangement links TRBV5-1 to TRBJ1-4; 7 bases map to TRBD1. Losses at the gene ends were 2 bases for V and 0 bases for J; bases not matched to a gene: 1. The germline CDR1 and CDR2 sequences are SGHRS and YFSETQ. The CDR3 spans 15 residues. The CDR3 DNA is TGCGCCAGCAGCTTTCAGGGGGCAACTAATGAAAAACTGTTTTTT. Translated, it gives CASSFQGATNEKLFF.

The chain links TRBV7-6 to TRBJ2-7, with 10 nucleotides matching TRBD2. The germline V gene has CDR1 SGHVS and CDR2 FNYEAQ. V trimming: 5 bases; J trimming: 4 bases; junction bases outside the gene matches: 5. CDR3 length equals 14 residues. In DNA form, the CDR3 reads TGTGCCAGCAGCCGCGCTAGCGGGAGTTACGAGCAGTACTTC. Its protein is CASSRASGSYEQYF.

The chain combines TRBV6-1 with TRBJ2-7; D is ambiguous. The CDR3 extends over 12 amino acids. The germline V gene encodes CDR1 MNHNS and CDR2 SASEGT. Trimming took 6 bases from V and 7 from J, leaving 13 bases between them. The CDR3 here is CASRDSSREQYF. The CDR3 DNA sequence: TGTGCCAGCAGGGATTCAAGTCGGGAGCAGTACTTC.

This chain's CDR3 is CASSSLQEVVIGQFF. The CDR3 DNA is TGTGCCAGCAGTTCCCTTCAAGAGGTGGTAATTGGGCAGTTCTTC. This chain connects TRBV27 to TRBJ2-1, with D hard to call. V shed 4 bases and J shed 12 bases, with 22 bases lying between them. Germline V lookup: CDR1 MNHEY, CDR2 SMNVEV (reference sequence). The CDR3 contains 15 residues.

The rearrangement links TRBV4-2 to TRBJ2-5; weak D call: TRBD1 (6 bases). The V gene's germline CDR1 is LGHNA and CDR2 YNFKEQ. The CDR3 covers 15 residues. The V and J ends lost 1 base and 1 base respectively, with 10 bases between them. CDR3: CASSQATGPQETQYF. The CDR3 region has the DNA TGTGCCAGCAGCCAAGCGACAGGTCCCCAAGAGACCCAGTACTTC.

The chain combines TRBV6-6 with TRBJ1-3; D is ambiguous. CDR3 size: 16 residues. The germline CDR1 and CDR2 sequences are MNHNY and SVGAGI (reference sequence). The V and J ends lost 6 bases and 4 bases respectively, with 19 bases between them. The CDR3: CASRPRNVAPGNTIYF. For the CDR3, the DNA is TGTGCCAGCAGACCGAGAAACGTGGCCCCCGGAAACACCATATATTTT.